Listed here is a single T cell receptor beta chain. Its antigen is not known. Other nucleotide sequences from this sample produce the same CDR3. This entry comes from a study of T cell responses to AZD1222 COVID-19 vaccine. Findings and caveats of the study: A rise in Spike-specific TCR breadth and depth followed two AZD1222 doses.

Germline lookup yields CDR1 KGHDR and CDR2 SFDVKD. Trimming cost V 4 bases and J 1 base, with 4 bases left between them. The CDR3 contains 12 residues. The table came from immunoSEQ multiplex PCR; TCRdb's copy has only in-frame clones and leaves some out. Of about 94,000 clones in the sample, around 84% were seen once. This clonotype originated in an adult who received the AZD1222 COVID-19 vaccine. The V call is TRBV24-1, the J call TRBJ2-7, with D uncertain. This material consisted of peripheral blood, taken 28 days after the second AZD1222 dose. CDR3 amino acids: CATSDGSYEQYF. Here the CDR3 DNA reads TGTGCCACCAGTGACGGGTCCTACGAGCAGTACTTC.